Here is one T cell receptor beta chain with its context. Its antigen is not identified. Repertoires were generated with immunoSEQ multiplex PCR, while TCRdb's copy carries only in-frame clones and drops some. The table includes around 160,000 clones, around nine tenths detected once. With V trimmed by 4 bases and J by 5 bases, 7 bases remained unmatched. The V gene's germline CDR1 is SGHRS and CDR2 YFSETQ. The CDR3 loop spans 14 amino acids. This sample was taken from a study of T cell responses to AZD1222 COVID-19 vaccine. Broader study findings: Researchers report vaccine-associated CD4 TCRs spanning spike, with dominance at 160-218 and 743-854.

Material: peripheral blood, obtained on day 0 of MenACWY control vaccination. The clonotype originates from an adult in good health. The V and J genes are TRBV5-1 and TRBJ2-7; 9 bases agree with TRBD1. The chain's CDR3 is CASSPGQGVDEQYF. Here the CDR3 DNA reads TGCGCCAGCAGCCCGGGACAGGGCGTCGACGAGCAGTACTTC.